The following is a TCR beta chain sequence with its context. V shed 6 bases and J shed 0 bases, with 8 bases lying between them. Looked up from germline, CDR1 is MNHNS and CDR2 is SASEGT. The CDR3 sequence is 13 residues long. The entry originates in a study of cytomegalovirus exposure and HLA in healthy donors. Participants comprised healthy donors of bone marrow. The PCR was carried out with 60 Vbeta primers and 13 Jbeta primers. Clones were read by immunoSEQ multiplex PCR, and TCRdb kept only the in-frame ones, dropping some. The table includes 200,000 to 250,000 clones, about 81% detected once. What was sequenced was PBMCs. This receptor was obtained from a woman aged 55-70 years in good health and CMV-seropositive. J is TRBJ1-2 and V is TRBV6-1; D not resolved. The CDR3 DNA reads TGTGCCAGCAGGTATGCAGCTAACTATGGCTACACCTTC. Protein product: CASRYAANYGYTF.